The clone carrying this TCR beta chain was found many times. Diagnosing involved the use of clinical symptoms, serum thyroxine and TRAb, thyroid ultrasound and orbital computed tomography. The entry originates in a study of T cells in Graves' hyperthyroidism and ophthalmopathy. Regions amplified from RNA transcripts were the TCR beta CDR3 regions. First-round RT-PCR with HTBI primers amplified the TCR CDR3 region. TCRdb reanalysed the multiplex PCR reads using MiXCR and keeps one entry per CDR3 protein. The data hold 350,000 or so distinct CDR3 sequences, with over 15% observed a single time. This CDR3 is built from 13 residues. The germline V and J ends were trimmed by 7 bases and 3 bases, with 13 bases remaining between them. CDR1 is SGDLS and CDR2 is YYNGEE in the germline V gene.

This receptor was identified in a middle-aged woman with Graves' ophthalmopathy. Sample: blood. The chain combines TRBV9 with TRBJ1-1; D gene uncertain. The CDR3 nucleotides read TGTGCCAGCGGCCTATATGGTGACACTGAAGCTTTCTTT. It encodes CASGLYGDTEAFF.